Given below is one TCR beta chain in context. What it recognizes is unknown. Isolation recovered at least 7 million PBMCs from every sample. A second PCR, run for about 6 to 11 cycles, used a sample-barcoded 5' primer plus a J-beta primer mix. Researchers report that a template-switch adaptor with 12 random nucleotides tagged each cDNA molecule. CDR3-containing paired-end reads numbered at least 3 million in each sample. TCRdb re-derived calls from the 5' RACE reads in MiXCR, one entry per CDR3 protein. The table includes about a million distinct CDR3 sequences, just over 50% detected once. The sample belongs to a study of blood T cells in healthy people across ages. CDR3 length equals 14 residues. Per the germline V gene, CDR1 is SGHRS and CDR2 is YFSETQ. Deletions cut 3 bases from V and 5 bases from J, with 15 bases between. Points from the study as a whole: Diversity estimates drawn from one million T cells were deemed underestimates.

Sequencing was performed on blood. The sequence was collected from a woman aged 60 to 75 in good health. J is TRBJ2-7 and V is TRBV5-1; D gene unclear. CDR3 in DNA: TGCGCCAGCAGCTCGCCATCAGTGTGGGACGAGCAGTACTTC. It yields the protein CASSSPSVWDEQYF.